These 15 T cell receptor beta chains share one sample of origin, sequenced in a study of blood T cell repertoires in COVID-19. Profiling relied on immunoSEQ multiplex PCR, and the TCRdb table lists in-frame clones only, not all of them. The data show around 90,000 clones, with approximately 78% seen just once and about an eighth held by the top ten. What was sequenced was peripheral blood. The receptors shown here come from a human donor in a cohort sampled during active COVID-19.

This chain's CDR3 is CASTWEAGYGYTF. The DNA for the CDR3 is TGTGCCAGCACCTGGGAGGCGGGCTATGGCTACACCTTC. This chain uses TRBV12-3 or TRBV12-4 with TRBJ1-2; D not resolved. Between the trimmed V and J ends, which lost 7 bases and 4 bases, there was a span of 13 bases. The CDR3 runs to 13 residues.

The CDR3 DNA sequence: TGTGCCAGTAATAGACAGGGATTGGATGAGCAGTTCTTC. Residues: CASNRQGLDEQFF. The gene calls are TRBV19 and TRBJ2-1; 7 nucleotides agree with TRBD1. The CDR3 is made up of 13 amino acids. The germline CDR1 and CDR2 sequences are LNHDA and SQIVND (reference sequence). The ends lost 7 bases at V and 8 bases at J; junction bases unmatched: 8.

The V gene is TRBV5-1, the J gene TRBJ1-5, with a weak D call TRBD1 (5 bases). The length of the CDR3 is 13 residues. V lost 2 bases and J lost 5, with 8 bases in between. CDR1 is SGHRS, CDR2 YFSETQ, per germline. The CDR3, as DNA: TGCGCCAGCAGCTTCGGAGGGGATCAGCCCCAGCATTTT. Encoded protein: CASSFGGDQPQHF.

This clone was counted between two and nine times. The V call is TRBV4-1, the J call TRBJ1-1; 7 positions agree with TRBD1. Germline CDR1 is MGHRA and CDR2 is YSYEKL. The CDR3 has 14 amino acids. V shed 4 bases and J 5 bases; nucleotides not matched to a gene: 7. CDR3 coding DNA: TGCGCCAGCAGCCGAAGGGGGCTGGGGACTGAAGCTTTCTTT. This gives the protein CASSRRGLGTEAFF.

This chain uses TRBV6-6 with TRBJ1-2, with D unclear. There are 10 residues in the CDR3. The V gene's germline CDR1 is MNHNY and CDR2 SVGAGI (reference sequence). Trimming took off 8 bases at V and 6 bases at J, with 7 bases between the two ends. CDR3 in amino acids: CASGLNGYTF. The CDR3 DNA reads as TGTGCCAGCGGTTTAAATGGCTACACCTTC.

This clone was observed a few times. Other DNA sequences in this sample translate to the same CDR3. The chain couples TRBV27 to TRBJ1-5; D may be TRBD1 (5 bases). This CDR3 comprises 18 residues. Between the trimmed V and J ends, which lost 5 bases and 6 bases, there was a span of 26 bases. Per germline, CDR1 MNHEY and CDR2 SMNVEV (reference sequence). The CDR3 coding sequence is TGTGCCAGCAGTCCAGGGCTTACGTCCAGGGAAATCGGTCAGCCCCAGCATTTT. This sequence encodes CASSPGLTSREIGQPQHF.

The CDR3 region has the DNA TGCGCCAGCTTGGGGGACAATCGACACGAGCAGTACTTC. Translating it yields CASLGDNRHEQYF. The chain has TRBV5-1 and TRBJ2-7, with TRBD1 as a possible D gene (6 bases). The CDR3 totals 13 residues. Per the germline V gene, CDR1 is SGHRS and CDR2 is YFSETQ. With 7 bases removed from V and 5 bases from J, the gap between germline ends came to 16 bases.

The chain links TRBV5-6 to TRBJ1-3; D is undetermined. The CDR3 is 16 amino acids. The germline V and J ends were trimmed by 4 bases and 3 bases, with 17 bases remaining between them. Per germline, CDR1 SGHDT and CDR2 YYEEEE. The CDR3 is CASSPTSGQIGNTIYF. The DNA of the CDR3 is TGTGCCAGCAGCCCTACGAGTGGGCAGATTGGAAACACCATATATTTT.

The chain uses TRBV7-9 and TRBJ2-3, with 11 bases matching TRBD2. This CDR3 has 16 residues. Germline CDR1 is SEHNR and CDR2 is FQNEAQ (reference sequence). After removal of 1 base from V and 2 bases from J, the junction contained 2 bases not matched to a gene. The CDR3 nucleotides read TGTGCCAGCAGCTTAGGTAGCGGGGGGGCCACAGATACGCAGTATTTT. Translating gives CASSLGSGGATDTQYF.

J is TRBJ2-4 and V is TRBV28; D may be TRBD2 (6 bases). Germline V gives CDR1 MDHEN, CDR2 SYDVKM. With 8 bases removed from V and 0 bases from J, the gap between germline ends came to 11 bases. The CDR3 is 14 amino acids. In DNA form, the CDR3 reads TGTGCCAGCCGGGGGACCTCAGCCAAAAACATTCAGTACTTC. Its translation is CASRGTSAKNIQYF.

The rearrangement links TRBV2 to TRBJ1-5; 10 nucleotides match TRBD1. The germline CDR1 and CDR2 sequences are SNHLY and FYNNEI. With V trimmed by 5 bases and J by 0 bases, 4 bases remained unmatched. The CDR3 has 16 residues. The CDR3 spells CASSRQGAYSNQPQHF. DNA of the CDR3: TGTGCCAGCAGTCGACAGGGGGCGTATAGCAATCAGCCCCAGCATTTT.

J is TRBJ2-1 and V is TRBV5-6; TRBD1 matches 9 bases. CDR1 and CDR2 from the germline V gene are SGHDT and YYEEEE. The CDR3 has 13 residues. Trimming at V came to 3 bases and at J to 13 bases, leaving 8 bases not matched to a gene. CDR3 coding DNA: TGTGCCAGCAGCTGGACCGGGACAGGGTCTCAGTTCTTC. Amino acids: CASSWTGTGSQFF.

This clone appeared a few times. The chain couples TRBV19 to TRBJ2-5; D may be TRBD2 (6 bases). V lost 3 bases to trimming and J lost 7 bases, with 18 bases between them. CDR3 length: 15 residues. Germline CDR1 reads LNHDA; CDR2 reads SQIVND (reference sequence). The CDR3: CASSISGGTGGTQYF. The CDR3 DNA reads as TGTGCCAGTAGTATTTCCGGGGGAACCGGAGGGACCCAGTACTTC. The complete variable domain, with remaining parts taken from reference TRBV19 and TRBJ2-5, reads DGGITQSPKYLFRKEGQNVTLSCEQNLNHDAMYWYRQDPGQGLRLIYYSQIVNDFQKGDIAEGYSVSREKKESFPLTVTSAQKNPTAFYLCASSISGGTGGTQYFGPGTRLLVL.

The chain employs TRBV10-3 and TRBJ2-2, with D possibly being TRBD2 (5 bases). V was cut by 10 bases and J by 1 base, with 7 bases left in between. The CDR3 is made up of 12 amino acids. Germline V gene lookup returns CDR1 ENHRY and CDR2 SYGVKD. This CDR3 is CATGGNTGELFF. CDR3 coding DNA: TGTGCCACCGGAGGGAACACCGGGGAGCTGTTTTTT.

V usage is TRBV28 and J usage is TRBJ1-4; perhaps TRBD1 as D (6 bases). The V end lost 7 bases, the J end lost 8 bases, and 14 bases lay between the germline ends. CDR3 size: 13 residues. CDR1 is MDHEN and CDR2 is SYDVKM in the germline V gene. DNA of the CDR3: TGTGCCAGCACGGGGGGGGCAGGCGAAAAACTGTTTTTT. It is translated as CASTGGAGEKLFF.